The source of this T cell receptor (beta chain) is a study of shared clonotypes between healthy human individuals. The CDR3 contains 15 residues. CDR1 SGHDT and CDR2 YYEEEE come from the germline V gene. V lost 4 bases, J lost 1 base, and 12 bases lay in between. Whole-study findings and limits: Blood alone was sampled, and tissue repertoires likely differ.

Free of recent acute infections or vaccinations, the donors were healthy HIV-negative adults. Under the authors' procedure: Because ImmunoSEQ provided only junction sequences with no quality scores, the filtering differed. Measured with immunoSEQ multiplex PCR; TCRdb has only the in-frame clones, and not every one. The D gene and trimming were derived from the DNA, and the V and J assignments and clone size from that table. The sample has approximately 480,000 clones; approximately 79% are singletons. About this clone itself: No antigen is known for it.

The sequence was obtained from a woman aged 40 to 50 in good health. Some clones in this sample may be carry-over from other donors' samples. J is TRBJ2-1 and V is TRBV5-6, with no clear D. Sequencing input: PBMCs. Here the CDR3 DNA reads TGTGCCAGCAGCCCCGCTTTAACGTCCTACAATGAGCAGTTCTTC. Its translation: CASSPALTSYNEQFF.